This TCR beta chain was profiled in a study of T cell clonality in common variable immunodeficiency. V was trimmed by 3 bases and J by 0 bases, leaving 9 bases between them. The V gene's germline CDR1 is MNHNS and CDR2 SASEGT. The CDR3 is made up of 14 amino acids. Using immunoSEQ multiplex PCR, the repertoire was profiled, and TCRdb retains in-frame clones only, with some absent. Listed for the sample are 50,000 to 60,000 clones, none seen a single time. This clone was detected many times. Read coverage stops 3 residues before the CDR3 terminus; the germline J gene supplies the remainder. The chain joins TRBV6-1 to TRBJ2-7, with D unclear. This clonotype was obtained from a person aged 18-69 years in good health. Sequenced input: peripheral blood mononuclear cells. The CDR3 reads CASSDRRNSYEQYF. The CDR3 DNA, read in part, is TGTGCCAGCAGTGACCGCAGGAACTCCTACGAG.